This TCR beta chain was sequenced in a study of Ad26.COV2.S vaccination and SARS-CoV-2 variants. As for the study in general: Enrollment placed the donor in the COV1001 Ad26.COV2.S trial arm. Each vaccinee took Ad26.COV2.S intramuscularly, once or twice 56 days apart.

V dropped 5 bases and J dropped 6; count of bases not matched to a gene: 8. The V gene's germline CDR1 is GTSNPN and CDR2 SVGIG (reference sequence). The CDR3 totals 13 residues. Assay: immunoSEQ multiplex PCR; the TCRdb copy retains only in-frame clones and omits some. The table lists about 420,000 clones, more than 75% of them singletons. The treatment denotes: some 20 received Ad26.COV2.S at low or high dose, single or two shots; several received placebo; per-sample allocation not given. Specimens were obtained on day 63 following the first vaccine or placebo injection. What was given as vaccine was an Ad26 vector encoding Wuhan-strain SARS-CoV-2 spike.

The chain is built from TRBV30 and TRBJ2-3, with 7 bases that match TRBD1. Specimen: peripheral blood, collected in a trial of Ad26.COV2.S vaccine versus placebo. The receptor was derived from a person aged 18-65 years who received the Ad26.COV2.S COVID-19 vaccine or a placebo. CDR3 in amino acids: CAWLRGIGDTQYF. DNA for the CDR3: TGTGCCTGGCTCAGGGGGATAGGGGATACGCAGTATTTT.